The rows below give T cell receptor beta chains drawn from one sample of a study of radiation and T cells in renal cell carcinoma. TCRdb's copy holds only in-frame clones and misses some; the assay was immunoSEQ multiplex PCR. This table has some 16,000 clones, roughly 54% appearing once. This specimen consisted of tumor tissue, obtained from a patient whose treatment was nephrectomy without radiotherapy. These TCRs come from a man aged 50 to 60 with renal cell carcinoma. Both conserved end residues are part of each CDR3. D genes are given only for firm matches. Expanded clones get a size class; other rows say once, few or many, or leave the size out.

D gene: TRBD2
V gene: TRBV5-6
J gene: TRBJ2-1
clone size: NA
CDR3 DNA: TGTGCCAGCAGCCATGGACTAGCGGAGTACAATGAGCAGTTCTTC
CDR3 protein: CASSHGLAEYNEQFF

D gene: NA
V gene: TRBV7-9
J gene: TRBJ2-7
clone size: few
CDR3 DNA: TGTGCCAGCAGCTCCGGGGACGAGCAGTACTTC
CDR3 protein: CASSSGDEQYF

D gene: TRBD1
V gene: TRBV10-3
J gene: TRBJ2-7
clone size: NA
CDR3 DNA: TGTGCCATCAGTGAGTCGAAGGGACAGAATCCTTACGAGCAGTACTTC
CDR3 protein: CAISESKGQNPYEQYF

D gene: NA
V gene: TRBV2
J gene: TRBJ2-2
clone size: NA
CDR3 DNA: TGTGCCAGCAGCGAAGCCGGGACTAACACCGGGGAGCTGTTTTTT
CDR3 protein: CASSEAGTNTGELFF

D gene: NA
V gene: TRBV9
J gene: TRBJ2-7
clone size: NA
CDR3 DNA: TGTGCCAGTTCCGCCCGTACAGGTACCATCTACGAGCAGTACTTC
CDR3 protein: CASSARTGTIYEQYF

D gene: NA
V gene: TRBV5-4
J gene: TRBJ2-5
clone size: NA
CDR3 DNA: TGTGCCAGCAGCTTGGATCGCCAAGAGACCCAGTACTTC
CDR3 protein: CASSLDRQETQYF

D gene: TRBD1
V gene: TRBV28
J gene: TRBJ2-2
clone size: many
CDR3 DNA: TGTGCCAGCAGTATTTTACCGGGACAGGGTGAAGCCGGGGAGCTGTTTTTT
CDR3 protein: CASSILPGQGEAGELFF

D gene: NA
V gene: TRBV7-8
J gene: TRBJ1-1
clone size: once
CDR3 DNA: TGTGCCAGCAGCTTAGCTGAAAAGAACACTGAAGCTTTCTTT
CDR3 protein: CASSLAEKNTEAFF

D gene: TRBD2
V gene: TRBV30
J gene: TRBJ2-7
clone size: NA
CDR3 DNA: TGTGCCTGGAGTGTAACGCGGGCGGGGGGGCCCTACGAGCAGTACTTC
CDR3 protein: CAWSVTRAGGPYEQYF

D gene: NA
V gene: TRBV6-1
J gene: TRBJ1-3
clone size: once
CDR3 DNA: TGTGCCAGCAGTGAATGGGACAAGGGAAACACCATATATTTT
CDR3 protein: CASSEWDKGNTIYF

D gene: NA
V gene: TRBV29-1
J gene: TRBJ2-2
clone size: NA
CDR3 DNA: TGCAGCGTGACGGGCCAGGTCGGCACCGGGGAGCTGTTTTTT
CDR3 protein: CSVTGQVGTGELFF

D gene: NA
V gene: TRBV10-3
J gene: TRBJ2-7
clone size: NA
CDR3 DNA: TGTGCCAGCAGTCCCGGGACGGGCTCCTACGAGCAGTACTTC
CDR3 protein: CASSPGTGSYEQYF

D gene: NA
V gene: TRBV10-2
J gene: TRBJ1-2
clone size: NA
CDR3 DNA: TGCGCCAGCAGTGAGGTGGCGTTTACCTATGGCTACACCTTC
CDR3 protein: CASSEVAFTYGYTF

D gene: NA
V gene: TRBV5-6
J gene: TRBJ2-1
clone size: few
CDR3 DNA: TGTGCCAGCAGCTTGGCCGGTCCTCAGAATGAGCAGTTCTTC
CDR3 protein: CASSLAGPQNEQFF

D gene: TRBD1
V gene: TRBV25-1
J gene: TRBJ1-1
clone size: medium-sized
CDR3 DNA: TGTGCCAGCAGTCGAACAGGGGGCAACACTGAAGCTTTCTTT
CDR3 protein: CASSRTGGNTEAFF

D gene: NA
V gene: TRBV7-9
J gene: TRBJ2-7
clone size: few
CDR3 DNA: TGTGCCAGCAGCTTAGACTACGAGCAGTACTTC
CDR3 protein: CASSLDYEQYF

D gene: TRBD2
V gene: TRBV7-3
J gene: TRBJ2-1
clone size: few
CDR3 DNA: TGTGCCAGCAGCTTAAGTGGCGGGAGCTACAATGAGCAGTTCTTC
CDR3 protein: CASSLSGGSYNEQFF

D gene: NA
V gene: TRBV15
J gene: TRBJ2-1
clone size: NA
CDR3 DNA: TGTGCCACCAGCAGAGCAGGGGGGCATCGCGATGAGCAGTTCTTC
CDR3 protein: CATSRAGGHRDEQFF

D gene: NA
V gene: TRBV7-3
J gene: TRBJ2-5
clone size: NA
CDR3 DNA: TGTGCCAGCAGCGACCGGGGGCGCGGGCCCCAGTACTTC
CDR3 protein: CASSDRGRGPQYF

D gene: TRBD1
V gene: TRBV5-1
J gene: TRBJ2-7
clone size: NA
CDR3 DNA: TGCGCCAGCAGCACCGGGACAGGGACTGTCGAGCAGTACTTC
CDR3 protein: CASSTGTGTVEQYF

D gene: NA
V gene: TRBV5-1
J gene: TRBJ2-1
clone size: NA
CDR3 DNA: TGCGCCAGCAGCTTGATCGGGAACCCGGACAATGAGCAGTTCTTC
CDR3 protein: CASSLIGNPDNEQFF

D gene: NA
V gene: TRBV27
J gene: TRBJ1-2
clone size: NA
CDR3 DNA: TGTGCCAGCAGTTTATCGATAGAGGCTCTCCCCTATGGCTACACCTTC
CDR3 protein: CASSLSIEALPYGYTF

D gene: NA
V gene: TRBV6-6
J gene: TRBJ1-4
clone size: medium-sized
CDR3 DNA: TGTGCCAGCAGTTACTACGTTGGGCCGGGTGATGAAAAACTGTTTTTT
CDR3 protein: CASSYYVGPGDEKLFF

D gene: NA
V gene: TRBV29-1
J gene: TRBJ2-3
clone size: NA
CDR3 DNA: TGCAGCGTTGTTGGCAGGGGGGGCACAGATACGCAGTATTTT
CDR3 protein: CSVVGRGGTDTQYF

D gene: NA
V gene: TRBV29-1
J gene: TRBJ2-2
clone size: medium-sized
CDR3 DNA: TGCAGCGTTGAAGCTCCGGTAAACACCGGGGAGCTGTTTTTT
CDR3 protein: CSVEAPVNTGELFF

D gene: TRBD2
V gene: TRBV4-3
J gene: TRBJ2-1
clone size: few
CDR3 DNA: TGCGCCAGCAACTGCGTGGCTAGCGGGGGGGGCCGTTTCAATGAGCAGTTCTTC
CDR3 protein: CASNCVASGGGRFNEQFF

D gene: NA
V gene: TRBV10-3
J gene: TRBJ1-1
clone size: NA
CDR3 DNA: TGTGCCATCAGTGACGGGATGGGCAGCAACACTGAAGCTTTCTTT
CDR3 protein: CAISDGMGSNTEAFF

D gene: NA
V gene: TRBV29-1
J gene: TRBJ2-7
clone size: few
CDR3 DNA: TGCAGCGTTGATGCCGGAGTCGAGCAGTACTTC
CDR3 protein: CSVDAGVEQYF

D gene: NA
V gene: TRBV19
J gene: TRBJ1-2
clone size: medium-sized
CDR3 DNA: TGTGCCAGTAGTATTACGGGGCCTAGCTATGGCTACACCTTC
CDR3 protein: CASSITGPSYGYTF

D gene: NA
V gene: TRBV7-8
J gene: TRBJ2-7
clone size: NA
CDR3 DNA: TGTGCCAGCAGCGCGCGCAGGGACCACTACGAGCAGTACTTC
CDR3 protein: CASSARRDHYEQYF

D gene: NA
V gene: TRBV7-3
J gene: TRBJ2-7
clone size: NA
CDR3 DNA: TGTGCCAGCAGCTTAATTTCTAGCGAGTTCTACGAGCAGTACTTC
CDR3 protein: CASSLISSEFYEQYF

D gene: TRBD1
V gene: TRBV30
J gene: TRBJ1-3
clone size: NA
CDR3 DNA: TGTGCCTGGAGTCCGTTGACAGGGAGGGGGAGAAACACCATATATTTT
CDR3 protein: CAWSPLTGRGRNTIYF

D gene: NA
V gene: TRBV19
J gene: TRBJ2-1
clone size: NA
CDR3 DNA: TGTGCCAGTAGTATTGATTCGAACAGTTACAATGAGCAGTTCTTC
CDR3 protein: CASSIDSNSYNEQFF

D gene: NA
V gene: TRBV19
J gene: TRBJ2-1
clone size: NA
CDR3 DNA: TGTGCCACCATGGAGCGCTCCAGCTCCTACAATGAGCAGTTCTTC
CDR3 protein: CATMERSSSYNEQFF

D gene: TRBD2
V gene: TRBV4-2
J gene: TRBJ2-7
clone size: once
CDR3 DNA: TGTGCCAGCAGCCCGACTAGCGGTACCTACGAGCAGTACTTC
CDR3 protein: CASSPTSGTYEQYF

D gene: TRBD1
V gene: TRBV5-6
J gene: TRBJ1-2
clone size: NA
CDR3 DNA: TGTGCCAGCAGCGGCAGGGGGCGAGAGGGCTACACCTTC
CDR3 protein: CASSGRGREGYTF

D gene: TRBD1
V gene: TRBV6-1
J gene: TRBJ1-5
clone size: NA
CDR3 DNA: TGTGCCAGCAGTGAGCCGACAGGGGGCTATGGCAATCAGCCCCAGCATTTT
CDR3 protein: CASSEPTGGYGNQPQHF

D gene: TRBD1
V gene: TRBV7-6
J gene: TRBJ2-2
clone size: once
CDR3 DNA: TGTGCCAGCAGCTTAGAACAGGGGTCGGTCGGGGAGCTGTTTTTT
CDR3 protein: CASSLEQGSVGELFF

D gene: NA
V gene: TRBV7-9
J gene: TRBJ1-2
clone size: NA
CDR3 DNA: TGTGCCAGCAGCTTAACTGTGAGGGTCGAGAACTATGGCTACACCTTC
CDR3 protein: CASSLTVRVENYGYTF

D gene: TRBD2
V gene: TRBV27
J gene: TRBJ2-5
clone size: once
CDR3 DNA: TGTGCCTCCACGGGGAGCGGGAGGGGAGAGACCCAGTACTTC
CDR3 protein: CASTGSGRGETQYF

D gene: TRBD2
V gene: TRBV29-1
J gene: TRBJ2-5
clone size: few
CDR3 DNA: TGCAGCGTTCGCCCGGGGGGGGGGGAGACCCAGTACTTC
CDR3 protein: CSVRPGGGETQYF

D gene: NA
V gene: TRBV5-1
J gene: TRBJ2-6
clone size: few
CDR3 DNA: TGCGCCAGCCGTCAAACCCCCGGCTCTGGGGCCAACGTCCTGACTTTC
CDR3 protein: CASRQTPGSGANVLTF

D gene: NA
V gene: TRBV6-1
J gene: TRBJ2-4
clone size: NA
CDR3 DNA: TGTGCCAGCAGTGACGCGGGGCAGGTCATTCAGTACTTC
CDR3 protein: CASSDAGQVIQYF

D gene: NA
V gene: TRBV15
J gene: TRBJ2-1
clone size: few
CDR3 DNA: TGTGCCACCAGCAGAGAGGCGGGTTACAATGAGCAGTTCTTC
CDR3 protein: CATSREAGYNEQFF

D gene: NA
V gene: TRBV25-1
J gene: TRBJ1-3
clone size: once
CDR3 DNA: TGTGCCAGCAGTGAATGGGCCGTTAACACCATATATTTT
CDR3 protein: CASSEWAVNTIYF

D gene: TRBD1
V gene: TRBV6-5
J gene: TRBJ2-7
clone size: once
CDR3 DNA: TGTGCCAGCAGTTACTCGGGACAGAAGACCTACGAGCAGTACTTC
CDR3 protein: CASSYSGQKTYEQYF

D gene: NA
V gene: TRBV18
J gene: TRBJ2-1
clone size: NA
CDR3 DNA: TGTGCCAGCTCACCACCGGGGCGGGAGCAGTTCTTC
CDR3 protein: CASSPPGREQFF

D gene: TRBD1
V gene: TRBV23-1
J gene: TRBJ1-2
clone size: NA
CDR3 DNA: TGCGCCAGCAGACTAAAACTAGGACAGGGCCTCCTCAACTATGGCTACACCTTC
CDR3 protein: CASRLKLGQGLLNYGYTF

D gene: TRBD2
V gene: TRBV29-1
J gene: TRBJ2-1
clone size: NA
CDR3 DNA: TGCAGCGCCGCGGGAGGACGCTCGGCCCAGCAGTTCTTC
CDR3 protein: CSAAGGRSAQQFF

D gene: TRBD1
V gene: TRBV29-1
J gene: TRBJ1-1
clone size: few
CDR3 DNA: TGCAGCGACACGACAGGGATGAACACTGAAGCTTTCTTT
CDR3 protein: CSDTTGMNTEAFF

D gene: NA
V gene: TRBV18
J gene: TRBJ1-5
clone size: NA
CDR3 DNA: TGTGCCAGCTCACCGGACAGCTTTAGCAATCAGCCCCAGCATTTT
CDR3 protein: CASSPDSFSNQPQHF

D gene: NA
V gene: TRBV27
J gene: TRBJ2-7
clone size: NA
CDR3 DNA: TGTGCCAGCAGTTTAAGCATTTACGCACAGGGAGAAGGCGCCGAGCAGTACTTC
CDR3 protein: CASSLSIYAQGEGAEQYF

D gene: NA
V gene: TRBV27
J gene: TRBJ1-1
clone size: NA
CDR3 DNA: TGTGCCAGCAGTTTAGGGTCCTTCACTGAAGCTTTCTTT
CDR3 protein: CASSLGSFTEAFF

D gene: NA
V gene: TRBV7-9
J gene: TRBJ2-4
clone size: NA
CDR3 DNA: TGTGCCAGCAGCACCCTAGGGGCCAAAAACATTCAGTACTTC
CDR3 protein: CASSTLGAKNIQYF

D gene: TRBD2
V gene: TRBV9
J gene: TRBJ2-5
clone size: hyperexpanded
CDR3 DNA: TGTGCCAGCAGCGTAGTGGATAGCGGGGGAGAGACCCAGTACTTC
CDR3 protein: CASSVVDSGGETQYF

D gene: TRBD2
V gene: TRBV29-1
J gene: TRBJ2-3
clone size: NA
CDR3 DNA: TGCAGCGTACTCGGACTAGCGGAGACAGATACGCAGTATTTT
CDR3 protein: CSVLGLAETDTQYF

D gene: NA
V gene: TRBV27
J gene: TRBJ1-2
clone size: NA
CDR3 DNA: TGTGCCAGCAGTCCCTCGGGGGAAAACTATGGCTACACCTTC
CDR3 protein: CASSPSGENYGYTF

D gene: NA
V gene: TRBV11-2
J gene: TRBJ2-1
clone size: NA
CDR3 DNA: TGTGCCAGCAGCTTAGGGGTCGGGGGAGGCAATGAGCAGTTCTTC
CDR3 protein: CASSLGVGGGNEQFF

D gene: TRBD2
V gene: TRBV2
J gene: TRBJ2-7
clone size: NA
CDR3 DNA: TGTGCCAGCAACTTAGCGGGAGATACCTACGAGCAGTACTTC
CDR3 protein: CASNLAGDTYEQYF

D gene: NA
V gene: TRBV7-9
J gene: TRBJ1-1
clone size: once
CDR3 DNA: TGTGCCAGCAGCCGACGGGGGGGTAGCACTGAAGCTTTCTTT
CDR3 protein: CASSRRGGSTEAFF